What follows is one TCR beta chain and its context. Germline CDR1 and CDR2: SEHNR and FQNEAQ (reference sequence). This CDR3 comprises 14 residues. This sample stems from a study of blood T cells in healthy people across ages. Primers used in a second PCR of roughly 6 to 11 cycles were a sample-barcoded 5' primer and a J-beta primer mix. TCRdb analysed the 5' RACE reads with MiXCR anew, one entry per CDR3 protein. In the table there are approximately 850,000 distinct CDR3 sequences, 58% of which are singletons. This chain joins TRBV7-9 and TRBJ2-5, with a possible D match to TRBD1 (6 bases). TRBJ2-7 explains the end of the DNA better; the J call may be wrong. The sample consisted of blood. The TCR was taken from a man aged 25-40 years in good health. CDR3 DNA: TGTGCCAGCAGACAAGGGACAACAAGCAGCGAGCAGTACTTC. Translated, it gives CASRQGTTSSEQYF.